What follows are 25 T cell receptor beta chains derived from one specimen sequenced in a study of blood T cell repertoires in COVID-19 (dated by TCRdb to between 2020 and 2021). The library came from the immunoSEQ multiplex PCR assay. Imported from immuneACCESS, the table was reduced by TCRdb to in-frame sequences with V and J called. These copies leave out some clones; in studies compared against another copy, an unresolved V gene accounts for under half, and the cause of the remainder is not known. The sample table holds under 200,000 clones, of which around 83% were seen once. The ten largest make up roughly 6.1% of the sample. Sequenced: peripheral blood. These receptors were obtained from a woman aged 40 to 55 with acute or convalescent COVID-19.

J is TRBJ1-1 and V is TRBV15; D possibly corresponds to TRBD1 (5 bases). The CDR3 contains 14 residues. Germline V gene lookup returns CDR1 LNHNV and CDR2 YYDKDF (reference sequence). The V end lost 1 base, the J end lost 0 bases, and 6 bases lay between the germline ends. CDR3 region: CATSRGQLNTEAFF. In nucleotides, the CDR3 is TGTGCCACCAGCAGAGGACAGTTGAACACTGAAGCTTTCTTT. The full variable domain, completed using reference TRBV15 and TRBJ1-1, is DAMVIQNPRYQVTQFGKPVTLSCSQTLNHNVMYWYQQKSSQAPKLLFHYYDKDFNNEADTPDNFQSRRPNTSFCFLDIRSPGLGDTAMYLCATSRGQLNTEAFFGQGTRLTVV.

Only a few counts were recorded for this clone. The chain carries TRBV10-3 and TRBJ1-5, with D hard to call. Trimming took 10 bases from V and 3 from J, leaving 10 bases between them. CDR1 and CDR2 from the germline V gene are ENHRY and SYGVKD. The CDR3 length is 12 residues. CDR3 sequence (DNA): TGTGCCAGCGGGCCGGACAATCAGCCCCAGCATTTT. It encodes CASGPDNQPQHF.

The rearrangement uses TRBV28 and TRBJ2-3; 12 nucleotides line up with TRBD2. Germline lookup yields CDR1 MDHEN and CDR2 SYDVKM. Trimming at V came to 6 bases and at J to 6 bases, leaving 10 bases not matched to a gene. This CDR3 region has 16 residues. The CDR3 DNA reads TGTGCCAGCAGGGAACCGGGACTAGCGGGTTGGGATACGCAGTATTTT. Encoded protein: CASREPGLAGWDTQYF.

The V and J genes are TRBV4-2 and TRBJ2-3; 9 bases fit TRBD2. This CDR3 is built from 20 residues. The junction had 18 bases not matched to a gene; V was cut back by 3 bases and J by 2 bases. Germline CDR1 and CDR2: LGHNA and YNFKEQ. The CDR3 protein is CASSQNPIAGGLANTDTQYF. CDR3 sequence (DNA): TGTGCCAGCAGCCAGAATCCCATCGCTGGGGGACTAGCTAACACAGATACGCAGTATTTT.

The J gene is TRBJ2-7, the V gene TRBV7-8; 13 positions match TRBD2. With 0 bases clipped from V and 4 bases from J, the junction kept 3 bases outside the gene matches. CDR3 length: 16 amino acids. Per the germline V gene, CDR1 is SGHVS and CDR2 is FQNEAQ. In DNA, the CDR3 is TGTGCCAGCAGCTTAGCGCGACTAGCGGGAGGTTACGAGCAGTACTTC. This codes for CASSLARLAGGYEQYF.

V usage is TRBV18 and J usage is TRBJ1-2; D is possibly TRBD1 (5 bases). Germline CDR1 is KGHSH and CDR2 is LQKENI. CDR3 length: 16 residues. V lost 3 bases to trimming and J lost 4 bases, with 18 bases between them. Written as DNA, the CDR3 is TGTGCCAGCTCACCTGAGGGTCGGGGGTATGGCTATGGCTACACCTTC. As protein: CASSPEGRGYGYGYTF.

This chain links TRBV7-8 with TRBJ1-6; D call uncertain. The CDR3 is 15 residues long. The ends were cut back, 2 bases at V and 2 bases at J, with 7 bases in the middle. The germline CDR1 and CDR2 sequences are SGHVS and FQNEAQ. Written as DNA, the CDR3 is TGTGCCAGCAGCTTATTGATAGCCTATAATTCACCCCTCCACTTT. Translation: CASSLLIAYNSPLHF.

The chain is built from TRBV5-1 and TRBJ1-2, with 9 positions matching TRBD1. The CDR3 spans 14 residues. Trimming took 4 bases from V and 1 from J; bases not matched to a gene: 2. CDR1 and CDR2 (germline): SGHRS, YFSETQ. In DNA, the CDR3 is TGCGCCAGCAGCATGGGACAGGGTAACTATGGCTACACCTTC. This translates into CASSMGQGNYGYTF.

This chain joins TRBV7-2 and TRBJ2-5, with 7 bases fitting TRBD1. This CDR3 is built from 14 residues. V was pared by 5 bases and J by 1 base, with 4 bases of the junction left unmatched. The germline V gene has CDR1 SGHTA and CDR2 FQGNSA. This CDR3 is CASSANRGQETQYF. The CDR3 bases are TGTGCCAGCAGCGCAAACAGGGGCCAAGAGACCCAGTACTTC.

The chain uses TRBV30 and TRBJ1-5; tentative D call: TRBD1 (6 bases). The CDR3 runs to 14 residues. V was pared by 7 bases and J by 5 bases, with 18 bases between. Germline V CDR1 and CDR2: GTSNPN, SVGIG (reference sequence). This chain's CDR3 is CALTGNGADQPQHF. In nucleotides, the CDR3 is TGTGCCTTAACAGGGAATGGAGCGGATCAGCCCCAGCATTTT.

V usage is TRBV9 and J usage is TRBJ2-1, with a weak D call TRBD2 (6 bases). Trimming took 3 bases from V and 10 from J, leaving 23 bases between them. From germline, CDR1 is SGDLS and CDR2 YYNGEE. The CDR3 contains 16 residues. CDR3 sequence: CASSAPQDYPAGEQFF. The CDR3 coding sequence is TGTGCCAGCAGCGCTCCCCAGGACTACCCCGCAGGCGAGCAGTTCTTC.

The chain has TRBV25-1 and TRBJ1-6; possibly TRBD1 for D (5 bases). Germline lookup yields CDR1 MGHDK and CDR2 SYGVNS. The CDR3 covers 14 residues. The ends were cut back, 8 bases at V and 7 bases at J, with 15 bases in the middle. The CDR3 loop reads CASAGDWENSPLHF. The CDR3 DNA sequence: TGTGCCAGCGCCGGGGACTGGGAAAATTCACCCCTCCACTTT.

This clone occurred once. This chain links TRBV28 with TRBJ2-2, with D perhaps TRBD1 (6 bases). Trimming removed 5 bases from V and 6 bases from J, with 16 bases in between. The CDR3 is 15 residues long. Germline V CDR1 and CDR2: MDHEN, SYDVKM. CDR3 in amino acids: CASSPSMWGPGELFF. The DNA of the CDR3 is TGTGCCAGCAGTCCCTCTATGTGGGGGCCCGGGGAGCTGTTTTTT.

This chain links TRBV3-1 (or the pseudogene TRBV3-2) with TRBJ2-1; D not resolved. V dropped 7 bases and J dropped 5 bases, with 6 bases sitting between them. This CDR3 region has 11 residues. Looked up from germline, CDR1 is LGHDT and CDR2 is YNNKEL (reference sequence). The CDR3 reads CASTRNNEQFF. The CDR3 nucleotides are TGTGCCAGCACCAGAAACAATGAGCAGTTCTTC.

V usage is TRBV2 and J usage is TRBJ2-4, with a tentative D call TRBD1 (5 bases). Trimming cost V 5 bases and J 6 bases, with 17 bases left between them. The CDR3 extends over 15 amino acids. Germline CDR1 reads SNHLY; CDR2 reads FYNNEI. CDR3 residues: CASSPYTGLGNIQYF. The CDR3 DNA reads as TGTGCCAGCAGTCCCTACACAGGTCTTGGAAACATTCAGTACTTC.

The CDR3 DNA follows: TGTGCCAGCAGCTTAGATTCTAGCGGAGTATACAATGAGCAGTTCTTC. It encodes CASSLDSSGVYNEQFF. The chain links TRBV7-2 to TRBJ2-1, with 7 positions matching TRBD2. Per germline, CDR1 SGHTA and CDR2 FQGNSA. V lost 1 base, J lost 4 bases, and 7 bases stayed unmatched. CDR3 size: 16 residues. Using reference TRBV7-2 and TRBJ2-1 for the parts outside the CDR3, the full variable domain is GAGVSQSPSNKVTEKGKDVELRCDPISGHTALYWYRQSLGQGLEFLIYFQGNSAPDKSGLPSDRFSAERTGGSVSTLTIQRTQQEDSAVYLCASSLDSSGVYNEQFFGPGTRLTVL.

The chain carries TRBV6-5 and TRBJ2-1; D gene unclear. This CDR3 is built from 12 residues. The germline V gene has CDR1 MNHEY and CDR2 SVGAGI. Trimming pared 6 bases from V and 8 bases from J, leaving 11 bases between. CDR3: CASSRSSHEQFF. In DNA form, the CDR3 reads TGTGCCAGCAGCCGTTCGTCCCATGAGCAGTTCTTC.

This clone was detected only once. The rearrangement joins TRBV18 to TRBJ2-4; 10 nucleotides align to TRBD1. The CDR3 runs to 16 residues. The junction had 6 bases not matched to a gene; V was cut back by 3 bases and J by 4 bases. In germline, CDR1 is KGHSH, CDR2 LQKENI. The CDR3 nucleotides are TGTGCCAGCTCACCCGGATGGGGACAGGGGAAAAACATTCAGTACTTC. It translates to CASSPGWGQGKNIQYF.

This clone turned up a few times. The rearrangement uses TRBV5-1 and TRBJ2-7; perhaps TRBD2 as D (6 bases). Per germline, CDR1 SGHRS and CDR2 YFSETQ. Trimming took off 3 bases at V and 2 bases at J, with 12 bases between the two ends. This CDR3 has 14 amino acids. The CDR3 DNA follows: TGCGCCAGCAGCTATGTAGCGGATACCTACGAGCAGTACTTC. Protein product: CASSYVADTYEQYF.

This chain connects TRBV28 to TRBJ2-5; D is ambiguous. Germline V gene lookup returns CDR1 MDHEN and CDR2 SYDVKM. Trimming pared 6 bases from V and 5 bases from J, leaving 10 bases between. The CDR3 contains 12 residues. CDR3 sequence (DNA): TGTGCCAGCAGCTACCCGGAGGAGACCCAGTACTTC. Protein product: CASSYPEETQYF.

In this sample, this clone turned up a few times. The chain couples TRBV7-9 to TRBJ2-1; 9 positions match TRBD1. J lost 9 bases, V lost 3 bases, and 6 bases had no gene match. CDR1 and CDR2 (germline): SEHNR, FQNEAQ (reference sequence). The CDR3 has 14 residues. CDR3: CASSFKGQGSEQFF. In DNA, the CDR3 is TGTGCCAGCAGCTTTAAGGGACAGGGCAGTGAGCAGTTCTTC.

The chain links TRBV24-1 to TRBJ2-3; TRBD1 agrees at 9 bases. CDR3 length: 15 amino acids. Germline assignment: CDR1 KGHDR and CDR2 SFDVKD. The junction had 10 bases not matched to a gene; V was cut back by 12 bases and J by 1 base. The CDR3 sequence is CAWLGRDRGTDTQYF. The CDR3 nucleotides read TGTGCCTGGCTAGGCCGGGACAGGGGCACAGATACGCAGTATTTT.

The chain employs TRBV28 and TRBJ1-2; D gene unclear. The germline gives CDR1 MDHEN, CDR2 SYDVKM. The V end was cut by 6 bases, the J end by 4 bases, with 12 bases between. The CDR3 has 13 residues. In DNA, the CDR3 is TGTGCCAGCAGAGCGGGGAGGATCTATGGCTACACCTTC. Translation gives CASRAGRIYGYTF.

This clone was recorded a few times. The chain recombines TRBV27 with TRBJ2-2; D unresolved. Trimming cost V 6 bases and J 8 bases, with 10 bases left between them. The V gene's germline CDR1 is MNHEY and CDR2 SMNVEV (reference sequence). CDR3 length equals 12 residues. In DNA form, the CDR3 reads TGTGCCAGCAGCTTCCCTAGGGGGGAGCTGTTTTTT. This codes for CASSFPRGELFF.

The chain combines TRBV7-9 with TRBJ2-4; D might be TRBD2 (6 bases). The CDR3 covers 14 residues. The germline V gene has CDR1 SEHNR and CDR2 FQNEAQ (reference sequence). The V and J ends lost 5 bases and 0 bases respectively, with 8 bases between them. In DNA, the CDR3 is TGTGCCAGCAGCGTTAGCGGAGCCAAAAACATTCAGTACTTC. It codes for CASSVSGAKNIQYF.